This TCR beta chain comes out of a study of cytomegalovirus exposure and HLA in healthy donors (dated by TCRdb to 2016 to 2017). Some background on the complete study: According to a later analysis, one platform produced both the 100 to 150 validation repertoires and the 730 or so repertoires of the first cohort. The study aimed to test whether cataloging public T cell receptors could reveal signatures of past pathogen exposure. Besides the first cohort of 500 to 700 subjects, a separate validation cohort made up of 120 different subjects was used. The study combined high-throughput TCR immunosequencing, statistical association of individual TCRs with disease status, and machine learning to predict cytomegalovirus infection status. Results and caveats for the whole study, not just this receptor: In a later analysis, TCRs clustered in the first cohort were found to also tend to co-occur in the 120 or so validation repertoires, with about 93% of cluster scores above 0. Cytomegalovirus status was reported to be diagnosed by the classifier with high specificity and sensitivity in both the original and validation cohorts. Across donors, most TCR sequences were observed very rarely, whereas some public TCRs were present in many individuals. In vitro tests confirmed that a few of the cytomegalovirus-associated TCR beta chains recognize cytomegalovirus antigens. According to the authors, the approach could potentially be generalized to other disease states and immunological phenotypes. All 120 or so repertoires were used to score co-occurrence in the validation cohort in a later analysis, because that analysis had no HLA typing for the cohort. The study gave a list of 150 to 200 TCR beta chains associated with cytomegalovirus.

Notes on this clone: Its target antigen remains unknown. No much larger clonotype is one base removed from it; base qualities were not supplied.

Separate from the approximately 670-subject first cohort, the validation cohort of about 120 subjects was the group to which the donors belonged. Receptors were amplified or captured by the immunoSEQ multiplex PCR assay. As for the original processing: A statistical classification framework was built for diagnosing cytomegalovirus status from the catalog of TCR beta chain sequences. As stored in TCRdb, this immuneACCESS dataset retains in-frame rearrangements with V and J assigned. A fraction of the clones does not appear; measured against another copy, unresolved V genes explain less than half of the discrepancy, and the remainder lacks a known reason. That table gives V, J and clone size, and the DNA gave D and trimming. In all, the sample holds a few hundred thousand clones, and 88% of those were seen once. The ten top clones hold around 0.91% of the sample. CDR3 length: 15 amino acids, cysteine to phenylalanine. Just the 45-base CDR3 DNA is kept, in frame starting at base 1. The germline V gene yields SGHVS for CDR1 and FQNEAQ for CDR2. Trimming accounts for 5 bases at V and 5 bases at J, while the number of junction bases matched to no gene is 11.

Sequencing was carried out using PBMCs. The chain is assembled from TRBV7-8 and TRBJ2-5; TRBD1 agrees with 7 junctional bases. This TCR was sampled from a man in his thirties or forties in good health and CMV-seronegative. CDR3 protein: CASSHRGQDRETQYF. The nucleotides read TGTGCCAGCAGCCACAGAGGACAGGACCGGGAGACCCAGTACTTC.